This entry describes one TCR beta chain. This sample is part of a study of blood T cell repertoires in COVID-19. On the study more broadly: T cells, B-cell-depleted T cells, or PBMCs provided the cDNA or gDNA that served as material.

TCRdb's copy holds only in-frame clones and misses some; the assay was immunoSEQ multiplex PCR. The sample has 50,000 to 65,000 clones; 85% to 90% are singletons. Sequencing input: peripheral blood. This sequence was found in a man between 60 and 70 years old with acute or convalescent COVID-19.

The CDR3 here is CASSRWRTTYEQYF. The CDR3 region has the DNA TGTGCCAGCAGTCGATGGAGGACCACCTACGAGCAGTACTTC. The rearrangement joins TRBV11-1 to TRBJ2-7; TRBD2 might be the D (5 bases). The germline V gene has CDR1 SGHAT and CDR2 FQDESV (reference sequence). This CDR3 contains 14 residues. With 6 bases removed from V and 2 bases from J, the gap between germline ends came to 14 bases.